These 8 T cell receptor beta chains were all obtained from the same sample, sequenced in a study of blood T cells in healthy people across ages. It was with a sample-barcoded 5' primer and a J-beta primer mix that a second PCR of roughly 7 to 11 cycles was run. TCRdb passed the 5' RACE reads through MiXCR, listing each CDR3 protein once. The table has 540,000 or so distinct CDR3 sequences, 25% to 30% seen once. Sequencing was carried out using blood. These receptors were collected from a woman aged 70 to 79 in good health.

The chain combines TRBV6-5 with TRBJ1-2; D is possibly TRBD1 (5 bases). CDR1 MNHEY and CDR2 SVGAGI come from the germline V gene. With 5 bases removed from V and 4 bases from J, the gap between germline ends came to 17 bases. This CDR3 is 15 amino acids long. The CDR3 is CASSLFGTAIYGYTF. In DNA, the CDR3 is TGTGCCAGCAGTCTCTTCGGGACGGCCATCTATGGCTACACCTTC.

The chain uses TRBV2 and TRBJ2-2; possibly TRBD1 for D (5 bases). Trimming cost V 8 bases and J 6 bases, with 13 bases left between them. The CDR3 extends over 13 amino acids. CDR1 and CDR2 from the germline V gene are SNHLY and FYNNEI. In DNA form, the CDR3 reads TGTGCCAGCGGGGCCTTGCCTTCCGGGGAGCTGTTTTTT. This gives the protein CASGALPSGELFF.

The CDR3, as DNA: TGTGCCAGCACCGACAGTGGGGGAAACACCGGGGAGCTGTTTTTT. This translates into CASTDSGGNTGELFF. This chain links TRBV7-3 with TRBJ2-2; the D call may be TRBD1 or TRBD2 (5 bases each). Germline V gene lookup returns CDR1 SGHTA and CDR2 FQGTGA. V was shortened by 7 bases and J by 2 bases, with 14 bases between the two germline ends. This CDR3 spans 15 amino acids.

This chain joins TRBV5-1 and TRBJ2-6; 9 positions agree with TRBD1. This CDR3 has 18 residues. Losses at the gene ends were 0 bases for V and 3 bases for J; bases not matched to a gene: 7. CDR1 SGHRS and CDR2 YFSETQ come from the germline V gene. The CDR3 nucleotides are TGCGCCAGCAGCTTGGAGGGGACAGGGAATCTTGGGGCCAACGTCCTGACTTTC. This codes for CASSLEGTGNLGANVLTF.

The chain is built from TRBV20-1 and TRBJ2-2; TRBD2 agrees at 7 bases. The V and J ends lost 1 base and 5 bases, in that order; junction bases with no gene match: 4. Germline-derived CDR1 and CDR2 are DFQATT and SNEGSKA (reference sequence). The CDR3 is 14 residues long. Here the CDR3 DNA reads TGCAGTGCTAGAGGCGGGGAGGGAACCGGGGAGCTGTTTTTT. Encoded protein: CSARGGEGTGELFF.

This clonotype has only a few counts. The J gene is TRBJ2-7, the V gene TRBV7-8; no definite D call. The CDR3 totals 13 residues. Germline V gene lookup returns CDR1 SGHVS and CDR2 FQNEAQ. The V end was cut by 1 base, the J end by 3 bases, with 7 bases between. The CDR3 spells CASSLVRNYEQYF. Written as DNA, the CDR3 is TGTGCCAGCAGCTTAGTACGGAACTACGAGCAGTACTTC. The full variable domain, completed using reference TRBV7-8 and TRBJ2-7, is GAGVSQSPRYKVAKRGQDVALRCDPISGHVSLFWYQQALGQGPEFLTYFQNEAQLDKSGLPSDRFFAERPEGSVSTLKIQRTQQEDSAVYLCASSLVRNYEQYFGPGTRLTVT.

The chain links TRBV7-2 to TRBJ2-3; 16 bases align to TRBD2. V lost 5 bases, J lost 4 bases, and 9 bases stayed unmatched. This CDR3 is built from 18 residues. Germline V gene lookup returns CDR1 SGHTA and CDR2 FQGNSA. CDR3 region: CASSPRGTSGGAPDTQYF. In nucleotides, the CDR3 is TGTGCCAGCAGCCCCCGAGGGACTAGCGGGGGGGCCCCAGATACGCAGTATTTT.

The CDR3 coding sequence is TGTGCCAGCTCACAACCGGGACAGGGGGCTTACGAGCAGTACTTC. It yields the protein CASSQPGQGAYEQYF. V is TRBV18 and J is TRBJ2-1; 12 bases match TRBD1. The tail of the sequence fits TRBJ2-7 better, so the J call may be wrong. Germline assignment: CDR1 KGHSH and CDR2 LQKENI. CDR3 length: 15 residues.